This TCR beta chain was identified during a study of a mutant IDH1 vaccine in newly diagnosed glioma (dated by TCRdb to the early 2020s). About the study as a whole: The 30 to 40 treated patients were roughly 60% male and roughly 40% female, with a mean age of around 40 years. Peripheral blood samples were drawn at six visits, namely V03 (baseline), V05, V07, V10, V12 and V13. Longitudinal TCRB deep sequencing was done for 25 to 30 treated patients, wherever samples were available for exploratory analyses. Prior to enrollment, standard therapy consisting of radiotherapy alone, temozolomide alone, or radiochemotherapy with temozolomide had been administered to patients, with the combination being received by most patients. Study-wide conclusions, independent of this receptor: Pseudoprogression appeared unrelated to alterations in the top peripheral T cell clonotypes detected by TCRB sequencing. Availability determined which PBMC samples were chosen for TCRB deep sequencing. Vaccine-induced immune responses across multiple MHC alleles were detected in over 85% of patients. According to the authors, sample limitations meant that analyses of patient blood samples could not be reproduced.

Turning to this clone: What antigen it recognizes has not been identified. Base qualities are not recorded, but no much larger clone differs from it by a single base.

Its CDR3 holds 15 amino acids, cysteine through phenylalanine. Of all the DNA, just the CDR3 is kept, 45 bases in frame from base 1. The germline V gene supplies CDR1 SGHRS and CDR2 YFSETQ. The library relied on the immunoSEQ multiplex PCR assay. The hsTCRB Kit was used according to the manufacturer's protocol to amplify rearranged TCR beta chain sequences. Sequencing of TCRB libraries was carried out on an Illumina MiSeq. The source study handled its data this way. Demultiplexing, trimming and gene mapping were performed with the kit vendor's proprietary platform. The clones in this table, taken by TCRdb from immuneACCESS, are in-frame only. Not every clone is retained; where verified, under half of the shortfall comes from an unresolved V gene, and the cause of the rest is unknown. That table is the source of V, J and clone size, and D and trimming were worked out from the DNA. For this sample there are tens of thousands of clones; 80% to 90% appear just once. Under 3.5% of the sample is in the top ten clones.

In the paper's terms, the time point label means: baseline, week 1 (first vaccination visit). Interpreted using the paper, the treatment or condition label stands for: pre-vaccination baseline after standard-of-care therapy. Newly diagnosed WHO grade 3 or 4 IDH1-mutant astrocytomas showing loss of nuclear ATRX were present in the donors. The samples were drawn from NOA16, a multicentre, single-arm, open-label phase I trial in Germany that tested a mutant IDH1 peptide vaccine in humans for the first time. Blood drawn at visit V03 was used as the baseline sample for immunogenicity testing. Genomic DNA for TCRB sequencing was extracted from EDTA blood using the DNeasy Blood and Tissue Kit.

This TCR came from a man aged 25-45 years with glioma. The chain links TRBV5-1 with TRBJ2-5, with the D gene call left open. Matching the DNA end better, TRBJ2-7 makes the J call doubtful. Sequences were derived from PBMCs, sampled from a glioma patient treated with radiotherapy, temozolomide or both. CDR3 region: CASSLSVLETYEQYF. The DNA sequence follows: TGCGCCAGCAGCTTGTCAGTACTCGAAACCTACGAGCAGTACTTC.